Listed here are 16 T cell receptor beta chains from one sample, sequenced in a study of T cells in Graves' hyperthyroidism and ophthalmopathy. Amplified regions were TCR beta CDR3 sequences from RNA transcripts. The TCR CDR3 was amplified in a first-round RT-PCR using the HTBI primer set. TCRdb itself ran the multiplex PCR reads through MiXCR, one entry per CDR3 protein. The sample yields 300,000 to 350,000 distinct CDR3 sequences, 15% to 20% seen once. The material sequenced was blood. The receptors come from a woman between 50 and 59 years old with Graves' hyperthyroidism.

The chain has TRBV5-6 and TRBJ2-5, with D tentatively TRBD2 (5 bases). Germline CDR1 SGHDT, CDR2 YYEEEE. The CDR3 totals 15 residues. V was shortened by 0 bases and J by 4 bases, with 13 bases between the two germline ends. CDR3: CASSLVGFGGETQYF. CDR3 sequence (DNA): TGTGCCAGCAGCTTGGTGGGGTTTGGAGGAGAGACCCAGTACTTC.

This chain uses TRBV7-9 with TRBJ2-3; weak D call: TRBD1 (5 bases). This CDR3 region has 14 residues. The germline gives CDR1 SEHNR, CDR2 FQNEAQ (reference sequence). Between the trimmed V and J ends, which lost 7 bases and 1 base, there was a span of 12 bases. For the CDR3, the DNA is TGTGCCAGCACCAGGGTGGCTGGCACAGATACGCAGTATTTT. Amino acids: CASTRVAGTDTQYF.

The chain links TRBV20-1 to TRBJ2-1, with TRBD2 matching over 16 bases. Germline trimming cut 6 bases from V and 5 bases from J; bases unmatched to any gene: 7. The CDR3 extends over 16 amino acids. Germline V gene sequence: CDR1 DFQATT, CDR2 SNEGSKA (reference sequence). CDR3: CSATGTSGRADNEQFF. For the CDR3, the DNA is TGCAGTGCCACCGGGACTAGCGGGAGGGCCGACAATGAGCAGTTCTTC.

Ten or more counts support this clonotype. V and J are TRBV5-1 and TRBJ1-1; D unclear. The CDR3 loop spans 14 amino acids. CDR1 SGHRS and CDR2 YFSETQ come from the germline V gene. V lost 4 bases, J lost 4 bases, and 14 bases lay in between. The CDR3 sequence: CASSGPGEGTEAFF. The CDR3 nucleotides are TGCGCCAGCAGCGGACCCGGCGAGGGCACTGAAGCTTTCTTT.

The CDR3 sequence: CASRLDGAYNEQFF. The CDR3 bases are TGTGCCAGCAGGCTCGACGGGGCCTACAATGAGCAGTTCTTC. The V gene is TRBV6-2 or TRBV6-3, the J gene TRBJ2-1, with D perhaps matching TRBD2 (5 bases). V was shortened by 6 bases and J by 2 bases, with 11 bases between the two germline ends. The germline CDR1 and CDR2 sequences are MNHEY and SVGEGT. The CDR3 is 14 amino acids.

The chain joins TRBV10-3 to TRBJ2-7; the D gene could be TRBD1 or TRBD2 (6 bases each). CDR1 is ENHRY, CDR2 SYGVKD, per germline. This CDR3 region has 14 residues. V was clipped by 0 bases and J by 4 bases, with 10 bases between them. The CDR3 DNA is TGTGCCATCAGTGAGTCGGGGGGCCGGTACGAGCAGTACTTC. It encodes CAISESGGRYEQYF.

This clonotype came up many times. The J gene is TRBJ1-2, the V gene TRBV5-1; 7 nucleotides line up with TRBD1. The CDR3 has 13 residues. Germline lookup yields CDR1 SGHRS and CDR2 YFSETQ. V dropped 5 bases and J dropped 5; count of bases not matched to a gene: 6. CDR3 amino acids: CASSLGGEYGYTF. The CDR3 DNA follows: TGCGCCAGCAGTCTAGGGGGCGAGTATGGCTACACCTTC. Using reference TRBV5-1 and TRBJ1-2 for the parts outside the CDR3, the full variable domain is KAGVTQTPRYLIKTRGQQVTLSCSPISGHRSVSWYQQTPGQGLQFLFEYFSETQRNKGNFPGRFSGRQFSNSRSEMNVSTLELGDSALYLCASSLGGEYGYTFGSGTRLTVV.

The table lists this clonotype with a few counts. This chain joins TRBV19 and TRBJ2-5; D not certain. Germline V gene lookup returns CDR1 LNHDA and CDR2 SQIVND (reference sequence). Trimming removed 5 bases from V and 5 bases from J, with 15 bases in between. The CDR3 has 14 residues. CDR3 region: CASSPQTMRETQYF. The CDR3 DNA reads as TGTGCCAGTAGTCCCCAGACAATGCGGGAGACCCAGTACTTC.

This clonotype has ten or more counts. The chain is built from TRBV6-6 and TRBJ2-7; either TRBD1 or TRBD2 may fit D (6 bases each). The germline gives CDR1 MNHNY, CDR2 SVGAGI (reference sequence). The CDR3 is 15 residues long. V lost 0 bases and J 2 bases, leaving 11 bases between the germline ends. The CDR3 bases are TGTGCCAGCAGTTACTCGGGGGGCATAACCTACGAGCAGTACTTC. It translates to CASSYSGGITYEQYF.

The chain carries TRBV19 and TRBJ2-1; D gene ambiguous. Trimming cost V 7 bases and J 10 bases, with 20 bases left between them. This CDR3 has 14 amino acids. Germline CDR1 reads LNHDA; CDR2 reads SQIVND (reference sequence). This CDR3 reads CASTTVGRAWEQFF. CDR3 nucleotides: TGTGCCAGTACCACGGTAGGCCGGGCTTGGGAGCAGTTCTTC. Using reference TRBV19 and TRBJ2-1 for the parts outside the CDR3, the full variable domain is DGGITQSPKYLFRKEGQNVTLSCEQNLNHDAMYWYRQDPGQGLRLIYYSQIVNDFQKGDIAEGYSVSREKKESFPLTVTSAQKNPTAFYLCASTTVGRAWEQFFGPGTRLTVL.

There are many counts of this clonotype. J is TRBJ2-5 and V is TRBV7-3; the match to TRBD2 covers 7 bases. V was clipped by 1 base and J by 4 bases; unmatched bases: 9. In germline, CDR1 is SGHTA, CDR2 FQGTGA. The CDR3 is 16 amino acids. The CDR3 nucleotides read TGTGCCAGCAGCTTAAACCGAGCGGGGAGAGGAGAGACCCAGTACTTC. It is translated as CASSLNRAGRGETQYF.

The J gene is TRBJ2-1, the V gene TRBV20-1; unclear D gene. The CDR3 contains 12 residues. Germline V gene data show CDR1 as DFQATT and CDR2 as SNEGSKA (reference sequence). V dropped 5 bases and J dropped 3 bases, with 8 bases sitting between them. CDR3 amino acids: CSAFDNYNEQFF. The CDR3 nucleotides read TGCAGTGCTTTTGACAACTACAATGAGCAGTTCTTC.

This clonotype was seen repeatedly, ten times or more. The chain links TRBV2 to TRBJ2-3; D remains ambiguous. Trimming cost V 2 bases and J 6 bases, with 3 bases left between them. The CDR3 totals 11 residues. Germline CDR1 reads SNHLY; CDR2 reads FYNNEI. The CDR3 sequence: CASSEIDTQYF. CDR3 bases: TGTGCCAGCAGTGAAATTGATACGCAGTATTTT. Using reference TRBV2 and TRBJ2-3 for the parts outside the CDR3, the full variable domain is EPEVTQTPSHQVTQMGQEVILRCVPISNHLYFYWYRQILGQKVEFLVSFYNNEISEKSEIFDDQFSVERPDGSNFTLKIRSTKLEDSAMYFCASSEIDTQYFGPGTRLTVL.

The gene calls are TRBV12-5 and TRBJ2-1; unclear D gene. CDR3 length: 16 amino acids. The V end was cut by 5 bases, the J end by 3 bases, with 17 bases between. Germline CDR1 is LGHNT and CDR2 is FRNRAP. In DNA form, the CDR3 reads TGTGCTAGTGGTAATTGGATGGGGTCCGGCTACAATGAGCAGTTCTTC. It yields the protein CASGNWMGSGYNEQFF.

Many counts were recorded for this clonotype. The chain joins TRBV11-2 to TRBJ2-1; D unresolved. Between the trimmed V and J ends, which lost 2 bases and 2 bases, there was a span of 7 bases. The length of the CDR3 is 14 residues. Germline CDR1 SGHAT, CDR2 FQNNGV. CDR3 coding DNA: TGTGCCAGCAGCTTATACGGAACCTACAATGAGCAGTTCTTC. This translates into CASSLYGTYNEQFF.

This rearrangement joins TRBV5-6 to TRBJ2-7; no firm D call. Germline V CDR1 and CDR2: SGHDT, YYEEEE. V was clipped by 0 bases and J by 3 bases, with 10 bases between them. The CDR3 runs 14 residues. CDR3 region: CASSLDMGNYEQYF. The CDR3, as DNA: TGTGCCAGCAGCTTGGATATGGGGAACTACGAGCAGTACTTC.